Listed here are 9 T cell receptor beta chains from one sample, sequenced in a study of blood T cell repertoires in COVID-19. Assay: immunoSEQ multiplex PCR; the TCRdb copy retains only in-frame clones and omits some. This repertoire shows about 200,000 clones, around nine tenths found once; its top ten account for under 7.5%. Specimen: peripheral blood. These receptor sequences come from a man between 60 and 75 years old who had recovered from COVID-19.

There are a few counts of this clone. The DNA for the CDR3 is TGTGCCAGCAGTTTGTCCGGGACTAGCGGTTCCTACGAGCAGTACTTC. Amino acids: CASSLSGTSGSYEQYF. The chain joins TRBV27 to TRBJ2-7, with 11 positions matching TRBD2. The V gene's germline CDR1 is MNHEY and CDR2 SMNVEV (reference sequence). The junction had 5 bases not matched to a gene; V was cut back by 3 bases and J by 1 base. The CDR3 loop spans 16 amino acids.

The chain employs TRBV24-1 and TRBJ2-1; TRBD2 matches at 9 bases. The CDR3 is 16 residues long. Germline V gene data show CDR1 as KGHDR and CDR2 as SFDVKD. V shed 0 bases, J shed 10 bases, and the junction held 9 bases outside the gene matches. Written as DNA, the CDR3 is TGTGCCACCAGTGATTTGGGGGCGGGAGGGCCAAGGGAGCAGTTCTTC. Translation gives CATSDLGAGGPREQFF.

The chain employs TRBV6-4 and TRBJ2-1, with a possible D match to TRBD2 (5 bases). The V end was cut by 3 bases, the J end by 5 bases, with 14 bases between. The CDR3 contains 15 residues. The V gene's germline CDR1 is MRHNA and CDR2 SNTAGT. CDR3 sequence reads: CASSEAAGRDNEQFF. In DNA form, the CDR3 reads TGTGCCAGCAGTGAGGCGGCTGGGAGAGACAATGAGCAGTTCTTC.

The V and J genes are TRBV5-6 and TRBJ2-7, with D tentatively TRBD1 (5 bases). CDR3 length: 15 amino acids. The germline gives CDR1 SGHDT, CDR2 YYEEEE. Trimming pared 0 bases from V and 6 bases from J, leaving 16 bases between. The CDR3 sequence: CASSLERGSSGEQYF. The CDR3, as DNA: TGTGCCAGCAGCTTGGAAAGGGGTTCTTCGGGCGAGCAGTACTTC.

This chain links TRBV6-5 with TRBJ2-5, with 9 bases lining up with TRBD1. From germline, CDR1 is MNHEY and CDR2 SVGAGI. This CDR3 is 14 amino acids long. V lost 6 bases and J lost 5; bases outside the gene matches: 7. CDR3 protein: CASSYRGPGETQYF. The CDR3 DNA reads as TGTGCCAGCAGCTACAGGGGGCCGGGTGAGACCCAGTACTTC.

Details on this clone: This specimen includes other DNA sequences encoding the same CDR3. The rearrangement uses TRBV3-1 (or the pseudogene TRBV3-2) and TRBJ1-3; no clear D gene. CDR1 is LGHDT and CDR2 is YNNKEL in the germline V gene (reference sequence). V lost 0 bases, J lost 4 bases, and 4 bases lay in between. The CDR3 has 13 residues. CDR3: CASSQDRGNTIYF. CDR3 coding DNA: TGTGCCAGCAGCCAAGATCGGGGAAACACCATATATTTT.

This chain connects TRBV3-1 (or the pseudogene TRBV3-2) to TRBJ2-7, with 7 bases fitting TRBD1. V lost 0 bases, J lost 2 bases, and 10 bases stayed unmatched. Germline loops: CDR1 LGHDT, CDR2 YNNKEL (reference sequence). The CDR3 runs to 17 residues. This chain's CDR3 is CASSQERRGRSPYEQYF. The CDR3, as DNA: TGTGCCAGCAGCCAAGAGCGAAGGGGGCGATCACCCTACGAGCAGTACTTC.

V and J are TRBV27 and TRBJ1-5; D not resolved. Per the germline V gene, CDR1 is MNHEY and CDR2 is SMNVEV (reference sequence). The ends were cut back, 6 bases at V and 0 bases at J, with 12 bases in the middle. The CDR3 runs 15 residues. CDR3: CASRRGGYSNQPQHF. CDR3 coding DNA: TGTGCCAGCAGGCGGGGTGGTTATAGCAATCAGCCCCAGCATTTT.

This chain joins TRBV3-1 (or the pseudogene TRBV3-2) and TRBJ1-5; D might be TRBD1 (6 bases). The germline CDR1 and CDR2 sequences are LGHDT and YNNKEL (reference sequence). The CDR3 extends over 16 amino acids. V lost 3 bases and J 3 bases, leaving 15 bases between the germline ends. The CDR3 nucleotides are TGTGCCAGCAGCCAGCGAGGCGGACAGAACAATCAGCCCCAGCATTTT. This translates into CASSQRGGQNNQPQHF.